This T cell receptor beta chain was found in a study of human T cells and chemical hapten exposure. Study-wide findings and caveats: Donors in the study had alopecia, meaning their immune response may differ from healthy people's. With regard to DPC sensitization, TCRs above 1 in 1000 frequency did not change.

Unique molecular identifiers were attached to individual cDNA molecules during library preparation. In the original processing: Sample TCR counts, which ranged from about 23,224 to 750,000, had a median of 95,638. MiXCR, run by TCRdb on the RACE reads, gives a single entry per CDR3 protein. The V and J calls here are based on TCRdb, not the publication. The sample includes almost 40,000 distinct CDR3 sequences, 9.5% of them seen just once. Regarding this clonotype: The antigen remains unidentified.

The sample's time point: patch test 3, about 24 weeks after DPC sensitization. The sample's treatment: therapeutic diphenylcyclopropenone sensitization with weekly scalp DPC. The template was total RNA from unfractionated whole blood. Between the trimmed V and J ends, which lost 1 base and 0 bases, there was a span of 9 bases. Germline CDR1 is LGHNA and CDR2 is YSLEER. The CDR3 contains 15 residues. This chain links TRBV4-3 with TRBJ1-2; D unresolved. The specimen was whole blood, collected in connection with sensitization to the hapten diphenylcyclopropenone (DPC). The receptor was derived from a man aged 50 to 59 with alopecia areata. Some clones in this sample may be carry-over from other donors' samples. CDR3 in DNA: TGCGCCAGCAGCCAAGTGATGGAAGCTAACTATGGCTACACCTTC. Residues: CASSQVMEANYGYTF.